This record looks at one T cell receptor beta chain sequence and its context. This sample is drawn from a study of shared clonotypes between healthy human individuals. Selected positively for CCR7 and CD45RO-negative, naive CD8 cells excluded terminally differentiated effector memory CD45RA+ cells. The V end was cut by 3 bases, the J end by 6 bases, with 9 bases between. CDR1 SGHAT and CDR2 FQDESV come from the germline V gene (reference sequence). There are 13 residues in the CDR3. Deep-level running was used for the assay. This table comes from immunoSEQ multiplex PCR, and its TCRdb copy is limited to in-frame clones, with some not included. The sample records roughly 2.1 million clones, 85% to 95% being singletons.

This chain connects TRBV11-1 to TRBJ2-1, with no clear D. Material: naive CD8+ T cells from PBMCs. The sequence was obtained from a man between 18 and 35 years old in good health. Some clones in this sample may be carry-over from other donors' samples. CDR3: CASSFRRRNEQFF. In nucleotides, the CDR3 is TGTGCCAGCAGCTTCCGGCGCCGCAATGAGCAGTTCTTC.